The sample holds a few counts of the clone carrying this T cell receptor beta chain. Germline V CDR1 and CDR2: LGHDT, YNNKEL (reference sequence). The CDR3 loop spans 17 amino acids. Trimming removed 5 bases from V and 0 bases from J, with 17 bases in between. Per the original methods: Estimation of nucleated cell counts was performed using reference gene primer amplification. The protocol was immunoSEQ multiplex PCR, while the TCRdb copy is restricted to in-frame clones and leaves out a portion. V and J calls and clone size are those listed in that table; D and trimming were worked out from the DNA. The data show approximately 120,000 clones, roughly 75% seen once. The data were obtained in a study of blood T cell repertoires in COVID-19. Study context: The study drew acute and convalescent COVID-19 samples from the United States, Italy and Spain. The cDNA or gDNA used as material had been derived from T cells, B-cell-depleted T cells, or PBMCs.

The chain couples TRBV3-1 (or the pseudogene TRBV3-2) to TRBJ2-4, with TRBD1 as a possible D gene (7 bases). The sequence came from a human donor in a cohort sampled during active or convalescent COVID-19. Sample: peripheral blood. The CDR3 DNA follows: TGTGCCAGCAGCGCCCCGACAGGGAGGCGAGCCAAAAACATTCAGTACTTC. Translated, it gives CASSAPTGRRAKNIQYF.